The 23 T cell receptor beta chains given below trace back to one sample, sequenced in a study of T cells in Graves' hyperthyroidism and ophthalmopathy. RNA transcripts served as the template for amplifying TCR beta CDR3 regions. Initially, a first-round RT-PCR of the TCR CDR3 employed the HTBI primer set. TCRdb redid the calling of the multiplex PCR reads with MiXCR, one entry per CDR3 protein. The repertoire includes around 690,000 distinct CDR3 sequences, around a sixth of them detected once, and about a sixth sits in the top ten. The sequenced sample consisted of blood. The source of these receptors is a man aged 45 to 65 with Graves' hyperthyroidism.

This clonotype was recorded a few times. The rearrangement joins TRBV6-1 to TRBJ2-4; tentatively, D is TRBD1 (6 bases). Germline V gene sequence: CDR1 MNHNS, CDR2 SASEGT. The CDR3 consists of 18 residues. Trimming removed 0 bases at V and 2 bases at J, with 17 bases between. The chain's CDR3 is CASSEALDSGLPKNIQYF. Written as DNA, the CDR3 is TGTGCCAGCAGTGAAGCGCTGGACAGCGGCTTACCCAAAAACATTCAGTACTTC.

The table lists this clonotype with many counts. V is TRBV19 and J is TRBJ2-1, with 9 positions matching TRBD2. This CDR3 is built from 17 residues. The V gene end was trimmed by 7 bases and the J gene end by 2 bases; junction bases not matched to a gene: 12. Germline V gives CDR1 LNHDA, CDR2 SQIVND (reference sequence). As DNA, the CDR3 is TGTGCCAGTACTTATGCCGGGGCTAGCGGGACCTACAATGAGCAGTTCTTC. Its protein product is CASTYAGASGTYNEQFF.

The chain uses TRBV7-3 and TRBJ2-3, with 7 bases matching TRBD2. Germline assignment: CDR1 SGHTA and CDR2 FQGTGA. The J segment lost 4 bases and the V segment lost 3 bases, leaving 13 bases of the junction unmatched. This CDR3 is built from 17 residues. The chain's CDR3 is CASSFWNSGGGADTQYF. CDR3 in DNA: TGTGCCAGCAGCTTCTGGAACTCGGGAGGAGGGGCAGATACGCAGTATTTT.

There are many counts of this clonotype. The chain links TRBV9 to TRBJ2-7; 9 positions match TRBD2. Germline V gene lookup returns CDR1 SGDLS and CDR2 YYNGEE. The CDR3 extends over 15 amino acids. J gave up 3 bases and V 4 bases, and 8 bases lay outside the gene matches. The CDR3 spells CASSPFLAGDYEQYF. The DNA of the CDR3 is TGTGCCAGCAGCCCCTTTTTAGCGGGAGACTACGAGCAGTACTTC.

Details on this clonotype: The likely explanation is a read error, given a far larger clone one base away. This rearrangement joins TRBV18 to TRBJ1-1; D is perhaps TRBD1 (5 bases). The ends were cut back, 7 bases at V and 1 base at J, with 10 bases in the middle. The CDR3 covers 13 residues. Germline values: CDR1 KGHSH, CDR2 LQKENI. CDR3 sequence: CASLPGENTEAFF. In DNA, the CDR3 is TGTGCCAGCTTACCGGGGGAGAACACTGAAGCTTTCTTT.

This clonotype was seen at least ten times. The V and J genes are TRBV7-9 and TRBJ2-2; D gene uncertain. CDR1 and CDR2 (germline): SEHNR, FQNEAQ (reference sequence). This CDR3 contains 14 residues. V lost 8 bases and J 2 bases, leaving 12 bases between the germline ends. DNA for the CDR3: TGTGCCAGCTCATCCGGGCCCAACACCGGGGAGCTGTTTTTT. This sequence encodes CASSSGPNTGELFF. The whole variable domain, remainder taken from reference TRBV7-9 and TRBJ2-2, is DTGVSQNPRHKITKRGQNVTFRCDPISEHNRLYWYRQTLGQGPEFLTYFQNEAQLEKSRLLSDRFSAERPKGSFSTLEIQRTEQGDSAMYLCASSSGPNTGELFFGEGSRLTVL.

The V gene is TRBV29-1, the J gene TRBJ1-3; tentative D call: TRBD1 (5 bases). Per germline, CDR1 SQVTM and CDR2 ANQGSEA. The V gene lost 5 bases and the J gene lost 4 bases, with 15 bases spanning the gap. CDR3 length equals 14 residues. As DNA, the CDR3 is TGCAGCGTTTGGGACGGTATGGGAGGAAACACCATATATTTT. Protein: CSVWDGMGGNTIYF.

This clonotype has ten or more counts. The chain has TRBV5-8 and TRBJ1-1; 8 positions agree with TRBD1. This CDR3 has 13 residues. Germline V gene sequence: CDR1 SGHTS, CDR2 YDEGEE. V lost 4 bases, J lost 5 bases, and 4 bases stayed unmatched. This CDR3 reads CASSGTGRTEAFF. The DNA for the CDR3 is TGTGCCAGCAGCGGGACAGGACGTACTGAAGCTTTCTTT.

This clonotype was picked up many times. The chain uses TRBV11-2 and TRBJ1-1, with D possibly matching TRBD1 (6 bases). Deletions cut 0 bases from V and 4 bases from J, with 9 bases between. The length of the CDR3 is 14 residues. Germline V gene data show CDR1 as SGHAT and CDR2 as FQNNGV. The CDR3 spells CASSLEWGPTEAFF. CDR3 nucleotides: TGTGCCAGCAGCTTAGAATGGGGGCCCACTGAAGCTTTCTTT.

This clonotype was seen many times. The rearrangement joins TRBV9 to TRBJ2-7, with 10 bases lining up with TRBD1. V lost 4 bases to trimming and J lost 5 bases; unmatched junction nucleotides: 6. This CDR3 comprises 14 residues. Germline CDR1 is SGDLS and CDR2 is YYNGEE. In DNA form, the CDR3 reads TGTGCCAGCAGCCGGGACAGGGGATCGAACGAGCAGTACTTC. It specifies CASSRDRGSNEQYF.

The chain joins TRBV28 to TRBJ2-7, with TRBD2 identical over 11 bases. The germline V gene has CDR1 MDHEN and CDR2 SYDVKM. J was trimmed by 5 bases and V by 7 bases; bases with no gene match: 13. The CDR3 loop spans 16 amino acids. The CDR3 sequence: CASTVGLAGGTNEQYF. The CDR3 DNA is TGTGCCAGCACCGTCGGCCTAGCGGGAGGTACTAACGAGCAGTACTTC.

This clonotype appeared many times. The gene calls are TRBV9 and TRBJ1-1, with 11 bases identical to TRBD1. The germline V gene has CDR1 SGDLS and CDR2 YYNGEE. J lost 0 bases, V lost 7 bases, and 8 bases had no gene match. The CDR3 consists of 16 residues. The CDR3 sequence is CASSGQGALVNTEAFF. In DNA form, the CDR3 reads TGTGCCAGCTCTGGACAGGGGGCACTTGTGAACACTGAAGCTTTCTTT.

This clonotype was observed a handful of times. V usage is TRBV14 and J usage is TRBJ1-3; a weak D match, TRBD1 (6 bases). Germline CDR1 reads SGHDN; CDR2 reads FVKESK. The CDR3 spans 16 residues. V lost 1 base and J lost 7, with 17 bases in between. CDR3 loop: CASSQVGGRRGNTIYF. CDR3 sequence (DNA): TGTGCCAGCAGCCAAGTCGGAGGGAGAAGGGGGAACACCATATATTTT.

This clonotype was counted many times. V and J are TRBV28 and TRBJ2-5; 9 bases are a match to TRBD2. The CDR3 is 15 amino acids. V lost 4 bases, J lost 4 bases, and 7 bases stayed unmatched. Germline V lookup: CDR1 MDHEN, CDR2 SYDVKM. CDR3 nucleotide sequence: TGTGCCAGCAGTTCACCGGGACTAGCCAGAGAGACCCAGTACTTC. Translated, it gives CASSSPGLARETQYF.

This chain uses TRBV29-1 with TRBJ1-1; D might be TRBD1 (5 bases). The CDR3 loop spans 13 amino acids. Trimming removed 8 bases at V and 4 bases at J, with 17 bases between. The germline CDR1 and CDR2 sequences are SQVTM and ANQGSEA. This chain's CDR3 is CSTTRVRSTEAFF. In DNA, the CDR3 is TGCAGCACAACCAGGGTGAGAAGCACTGAAGCTTTCTTT.

This clonotype showed up many times. V is TRBV28 and J is TRBJ2-1; 9 bases map to TRBD2. Germline CDR1 MDHEN, CDR2 SYDVKM. The CDR3 is 16 residues long. Trimming cost V 6 bases and J 0 bases; bases outside gene matches: 6. The CDR3 DNA sequence: TGTGCCAGCAGAAGAATTAGCGGGAGCTCCTACAATGAGCAGTTCTTC. Translation: CASRRISGSSYNEQFF.

This clonotype has ten or more counts. The chain recombines TRBV3-1 with TRBJ1-2, with 11 positions matching TRBD1. This CDR3 has 15 amino acids. CDR1 and CDR2 (germline): LGHDT, YNNKEL (reference sequence). The V segment lost 6 bases and the J segment 8 bases; nucleotides outside the gene matches: 11. The CDR3 here is CASSLHGQGARGYTF. The DNA of the CDR3 is TGTGCCAGCAGTCTACACGGACAGGGGGCGCGGGGCTACACCTTC.

This clonotype showed up many times. The chain is built from TRBV10-3 and TRBJ2-5, with 11 bases identical to TRBD2. The CDR3 totals 14 residues. The germline CDR1 and CDR2 sequences are ENHRY and SYGVKD. With V trimmed by 5 bases and J by 4 bases, 3 bases remained unmatched. The CDR3 reads CAISRTSGGETQYF. CDR3 DNA sequence: TGTGCCATCAGTCGAACTAGCGGGGGAGAGACCCAGTACTTC.

The chain carries TRBV5-4 and TRBJ1-5, with a weak D call TRBD1 (5 bases). CDR1 and CDR2 (germline): SGHNT, YYREEE (reference sequence). The CDR3 has 14 amino acids. Trimming removed 4 bases from V and 7 bases from J, with 15 bases in between. The CDR3 bases are TGTGCCAGCAGCCCAGGGATCGAGAACCAGCCCCAGCATTTT. Protein: CASSPGIENQPQHF.

This clonotype was detected ten times or more. The rearrangement links TRBV5-1 to TRBJ2-7, with a weak D call TRBD2 (5 bases). The germline CDR1 and CDR2 sequences are SGHRS and YFSETQ. The length of the CDR3 is 13 residues. The V end lost 4 bases, the J end lost 1 base, and 9 bases lay between the germline ends. CDR3 nucleotide sequence: TGCGCCAGCAGCCACCGGGAATCCTACGAGCAGTACTTC. Amino acids: CASSHRESYEQYF.

This clonotype was observed at least ten times. CDR3 nucleotide sequence: TGTGCCAGCACTTCCGACAGGGGTTCAGATACGCAGTATTTT. Protein sequence: CASTSDRGSDTQYF. J is TRBJ2-3 and V is TRBV27, with 8 bases matching TRBD1. This CDR3 comprises 14 residues. The germline CDR1 and CDR2 sequences are MNHEY and SMNVEV (reference sequence). J gave up 4 bases and V 7 bases, and 7 bases lay outside the gene matches.

There are many counts of this clonotype. The chain is built from TRBV27 and TRBJ2-6, with 8 nucleotides matching TRBD1. In germline, CDR1 is MNHEY, CDR2 SMNVEV (reference sequence). The CDR3 runs to 17 residues. Trimming cost V 2 bases and J 0 bases; bases outside gene matches: 3. The CDR3 DNA reads TGTGCCAGCAGTTTAAGGACAGGGTTCTCTGGGGCCAACGTCCTGACTTTC. This encodes CASSLRTGFSGANVLTF. Complete variable domain (other parts from reference TRBV27 and TRBJ2-6): EAQVTQNPRYLITVTGKKLTVTCSQNMNHEYMSWYRQDPGLGLRQIYYSMNVEVTDKGDVPEGYKVSRKEKRNFPLILESPSPNQTSLYFCASSLRTGFSGANVLTFGAGSRLTVL.

The chain has TRBV29-1 and TRBJ1-2; D is uncertain. Germline CDR1 reads SQVTM; CDR2 reads ANQGSEA. The V gene lost 6 bases and the J gene lost 0 bases, with 8 bases spanning the gap. This CDR3 comprises 12 residues. The CDR3 bases are TGCAGCGTGTATCAATCTAACTATGGCTACACCTTC. Protein product: CSVYQSNYGYTF.